One sample yielded the 11 T cell receptor beta chains listed below, sequenced in a study of cytomegalovirus exposure and HLA in healthy donors. The PCR contained 60 Vbeta and 13 Jbeta primers. Some clones are missing from TCRdb's copy, which holds only in-frame ones; the method was immunoSEQ multiplex PCR. This table holds some 110,000 clones, more than 65% found once. Material for sequencing was PBMCs. Receptors originate from a woman aged 25-40 years in good health and CMV-seronegative.

The V gene is TRBV29-1, the J gene TRBJ1-2, with D perhaps matching TRBD1 (5 bases). V lost 6 bases, J lost 2 bases, and 10 bases lay in between. CDR1 is SQVTM, CDR2 ANQGSEA, per germline. The CDR3 is 12 residues long. The CDR3 region is CSVGGLNYGYTF. In DNA form, the CDR3 reads TGCAGCGTGGGGGGACTCAACTATGGCTACACCTTC.

V usage is TRBV5-4 and J usage is TRBJ1-2; D is possibly TRBD1 (5 bases). The CDR3 sequence is 15 residues long. Germline V gives CDR1 SGHNT, CDR2 YYREEE (reference sequence). Between the trimmed V and J ends, which lost 0 bases and 5 bases, there was a span of 14 bases. CDR3 nucleotides: TGTGCCAGCAGCTTGGTGACGCAGGGCCATTATGGCTACACCTTC. The encoded protein is CASSLVTQGHYGYTF.

The chain recombines TRBV19 with TRBJ1-4; weak D call: TRBD1 (5 bases). CDR3 length: 15 residues. The germline CDR1 and CDR2 sequences are LNHDA and SQIVND (reference sequence). V lost 5 bases and J lost 5, with 15 bases in between. In DNA form, the CDR3 reads TGTGCCAGTAGTCTCCAGAGGGGAGGCAATGAAAAACTGTTTTTT. Translation gives CASSLQRGGNEKLFF.

J is TRBJ1-1 and V is TRBV19; 7 bases line up with TRBD1. The ends lost 5 bases at V and 1 base at J; junction bases unmatched: 4. The CDR3 runs 14 residues. Germline V gene lookup returns CDR1 LNHDA and CDR2 SQIVND (reference sequence). The CDR3 here is CASSASGGNTEAFF. CDR3 DNA: TGTGCCAGTAGTGCGTCAGGGGGGAACACTGAAGCTTTCTTT.

The V and J genes are TRBV6-5 and TRBJ2-7; D is undetermined. Germline-derived CDR1 and CDR2 are MNHEY and SVGAGI. The CDR3 covers 13 residues. V gave up 6 bases and J gave up 2 bases, with 11 bases separating them. CDR3 in amino acids: CASSVTETYEQYF. The CDR3 DNA reads TGTGCCAGCAGCGTTACAGAGACCTACGAGCAGTACTTC.

This clone has just a few counts. The rearrangement uses TRBV6-1 and TRBJ2-7; TRBD1 matches at 10 bases. Trimming took 0 bases from V and 2 from J; bases not matched to a gene: 1. Per germline, CDR1 MNHNS and CDR2 SASEGT. The CDR3 totals 15 residues. The DNA for the CDR3 is TGTGCCAGCAGTGAAGCGGGACAGGGGACCTACGAGCAGTACTTC. It encodes CASSEAGQGTYEQYF.

The chain uses TRBV11-1 and TRBJ2-5, with 7 bases identical to TRBD1. The CDR3 is 14 residues long. Trimming took 2 bases from V and 2 from J; bases not matched to a gene: 2. In germline, CDR1 is SGHAT, CDR2 FQDESV (reference sequence). The CDR3 nucleotides are TGTGCCAGCAGCTTATTCAGGGGGCAAGAGACCCAGTACTTC. Translation gives CASSLFRGQETQYF.

As concerns this clone: Within the sample, other DNA sequences also encode this same CDR3. The chain uses TRBV5-1 and TRBJ2-1, with D unresolved. The CDR3 contains 14 residues. Germline CDR1 is SGHRS and CDR2 is YFSETQ. V was clipped by 0 bases and J by 0 bases, with 4 bases between them. The chain's CDR3 is CASSLDHSYNEQFF. The CDR3 DNA follows: TGCGCCAGCAGCTTGGATCACTCCTACAATGAGCAGTTCTTC.

V usage is TRBV5-1 and J usage is TRBJ2-7; D ambiguous. CDR3 length equals 12 residues. V was pared by 4 bases and J by 1 base, with 6 bases between. Germline values: CDR1 SGHRS, CDR2 YFSETQ. CDR3 region: CASSAQSYEQYF. The CDR3 nucleotides are TGCGCCAGCAGCGCCCAGTCCTACGAGCAGTACTTC.

The chain couples TRBV25-1 to TRBJ2-5; 9 bases align to TRBD1. Germline V gene sequence: CDR1 MGHDK, CDR2 SYGVNS. The V and J ends lost 8 bases and 4 bases, in that order; junction bases with no gene match: 17. This CDR3 has 17 residues. In DNA form, the CDR3 reads TGTGCCAGCGATTCGGAGAGACCGGGACAGGGTCGAGAGACCCAGTACTTC. It yields the protein CASDSERPGQGRETQYF.

The chain uses TRBV5-1 and TRBJ1-1; 7 bases match TRBD1. CDR1 is SGHRS and CDR2 is YFSETQ in the germline V gene. The CDR3 spans 15 residues. Germline trimming cut 5 bases from V and 0 bases from J; bases unmatched to any gene: 7. The CDR3 bases are TGCGCCAGCAGTTTTCAGACAGGGATGAACACTGAAGCTTTCTTT. It yields the protein CASSFQTGMNTEAFF.